What follows describes a single TCR beta chain. Antigen: not known. Some clones are missing from TCRdb's copy, which holds only in-frame ones; the method was immunoSEQ multiplex PCR. The sample has more than 12,000 clones, around 93% seen once; the top ten hold 0.8% to 1.2%. Regulatory T cells were sorted as CD4+CD25hiCD127low/negative cells. This specimen belongs to a study of B cell selection in AIRE deficiency. General observations from the study: Of 3,000 to 4,500 shared Treg TCRbeta sequences, 25% to 40% were healthy-only, 7.5% to 9.5% patient-only. Shared Treg sequences had shorter CDR3s, biased toward rearrangements with few non-templated insertions. Healthy Tconv contained about 37% of shared healthy Treg sequences; only TCRbeta sequenced.

This CDR3 has 15 residues. Germline V gene data show CDR1 as SGHAT and CDR2 as FQNNGV. V was clipped by 2 bases and J by 0 bases, with 8 bases between them. The TCR sequence derives from a human donor with AIRE deficiency. The chain carries TRBV11-2 and TRBJ2-1; possibly TRBD2 for D (6 bases). Material: Tregs sorted from PBMCs. CDR3 sequence reads: CASSLHGSSYNEQFF. The CDR3 nucleotides read TGTGCCAGCAGCTTACACGGGAGCTCCTACAATGAGCAGTTCTTC. The variable domain in full, completed from reference TRBV11-2 and TRBJ2-1, reads EAGVAQSPRYKIIEKRQSVAFWCNPISGHATLYWYQQILGQGPKLLIQFQNNGVVDDSQLPKDRFSAERLKGVDSTLKIQPAKLEDSAVYLCASSLHGSSYNEQFFGPGTRLTVL.